These T cell receptor beta chains were read from a single sample in a study of T cells after yellow fever vaccination. Via MiXCR, TCRdb re-called the 5' RACE reads, giving one row per CDR3 protein. This table holds 500,000 to 650,000 distinct CDR3 sequences, about a sixth found once. The source was PBMCs, collected 5 days after the first yellow fever vaccination. Source of these receptors: a man younger than 35 who received the YFV17D yellow fever vaccine. The CDR3 runs from the conserved cysteine through the conserved F or W. The D gene is left open where the match is weak. For some rows the clone size is stated as once, few or many, or as a class when expanded; others skip it.

CDR3	DNA	J	V	D	size
CASRTAGGGDTQYF	TGTGCCAGCAGGACGGCAGGGGGCGGGGATACGCAGTATTTT	TRBJ2-3	TRBV12-3/TRBV12-4	TRBD1	-
CAISGEIGNQPQHF	TGTGCCATATCGGGGGAAATCGGGAATCAGCCCCAGCATTTT	TRBJ1-5	TRBV19	-	few
CASSYSPGHNTEAFF	TGTGCCAGCAGTTACTCGCCAGGACACAACACTGAAGCTTTCTTT	TRBJ1-1	TRBV6-5	-	-
CASSPITGDAGELFF	TGCGCCAGCAGCCCGATAACAGGGGACGCCGGGGAGCTGTTTTTT	TRBJ2-2	TRBV5-1	TRBD1	-
CAWSVQENEKLFF	TGTGCCTGGAGTGTACAGGAAAATGAAAAACTGTTTTTT	TRBJ1-4	TRBV30	-	few
CASSFRTRGGSGGELFF	TGTGCCAGCAGCTTTAGGACGCGGGGGGGTAGCGGCGGGGAGCTGTTTTTT	TRBJ2-2	TRBV7-2	TRBD2	few
CAIKSSEGGANVLTF	TGTGCCATCAAAAGCTCGGAAGGTGGGGCCAACGTCCTGACTTTC	TRBJ2-6	TRBV10-3	-	-
CASARDYPYNEQFF	TGCGCCAGCGCCCGGGACTACCCCTACAATGAGCAGTTCTTC	TRBJ2-1	TRBV5-1	TRBD2	many
CASSYSLAGELFF	TGTGCCAGCAGTTACTCTCTCGCGGGGGAGCTGTTTTTT	TRBJ2-2	TRBV6-5	-	few
CASSLRRTGEAGELFF	TGCGCCAGCAGCTTGAGACGGACAGGGGAGGCCGGGGAGCTGTTTTTT	TRBJ2-2	TRBV5-1	TRBD1	-
CASSPWTGSTEAFF	TGTGCCAGCAGCCCTTGGACAGGATCCACTGAAGCTTTCTTT	TRBJ1-1	TRBV7-2	TRBD1	few
CASSQEGVRAFF	TGTGCCAGCAGCCAAGAAGGAGTCCGAGCTTTCTTT	TRBJ1-1	TRBV3-1	-	few
CANNGGGTTDTQYF	TGTGCCAACAACGGCGGGGGGACCACAGATACGCAGTATTTT	TRBJ2-3	TRBV10-3	TRBD2	few
CASSFDVQEETQYF	TGTGCCAGCAGCTTTGACGTCCAGGAAGAGACCCAGTACTTC	TRBJ2-5	TRBV11-2	-	few
CATTAGSEAFF	TGTGCCACCACTGCAGGCAGCGAAGCTTTCTTT	TRBJ1-1	TRBV24-1	-	-
CAIGGRLTSGSTDTQYF	TGTGCCATCGGGGGACGACTGACCAGCGGCAGCACAGATACGCAGTATTTT	TRBJ2-3	TRBV10-3	-	once